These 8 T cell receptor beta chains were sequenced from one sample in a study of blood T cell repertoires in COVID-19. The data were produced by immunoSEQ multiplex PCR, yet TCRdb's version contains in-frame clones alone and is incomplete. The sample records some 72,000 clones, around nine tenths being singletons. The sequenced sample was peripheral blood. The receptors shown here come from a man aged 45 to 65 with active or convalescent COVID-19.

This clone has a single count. CDR3 loop: CASTGQGGHQPQHF. As DNA, the CDR3 is TGTGCCAGTACCGGACAGGGGGGTCATCAGCCCCAGCATTTT. The rearrangement links TRBV19 to TRBJ1-5; TRBD1 agrees at 10 bases. The junction had 5 bases not matched to a gene; V was cut back by 7 bases and J by 5 bases. The germline V gene has CDR1 LNHDA and CDR2 SQIVND (reference sequence). The CDR3 extends over 14 amino acids.

The CDR3 nucleotides read TGTGCCAGCAGCCTCCAGGCCGAGCAGTTCTTC. This gives the protein CASSLQAEQFF. This chain uses TRBV12-3 or TRBV12-4 with TRBJ2-1; D call uncertain. The CDR3 contains 11 residues. V was cut by 6 bases and J by 10 bases, with 10 bases left in between.

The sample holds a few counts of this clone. CDR3 sequence (DNA): TGTGCCAGCAGCGTAGGAATCGGAACGGGGAGAACGCCGTACGAGCAGTACTTC. As protein: CASSVGIGTGRTPYEQYF. V and J are TRBV9 and TRBJ2-7, with D possibly matching TRBD2 (5 bases). With 0 bases removed from V and 4 bases from J, the gap between germline ends came to 23 bases. There are 18 residues in the CDR3. Germline V gene lookup returns CDR1 SGDLS and CDR2 YYNGEE.

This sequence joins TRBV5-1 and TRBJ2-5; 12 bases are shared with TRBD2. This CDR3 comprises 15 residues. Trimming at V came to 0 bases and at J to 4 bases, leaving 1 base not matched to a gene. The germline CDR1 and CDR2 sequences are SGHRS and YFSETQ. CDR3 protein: CASSLASGGVETQYF. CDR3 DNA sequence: TGCGCCAGCAGCTTGGCTAGCGGGGGGGTAGAGACCCAGTACTTC.

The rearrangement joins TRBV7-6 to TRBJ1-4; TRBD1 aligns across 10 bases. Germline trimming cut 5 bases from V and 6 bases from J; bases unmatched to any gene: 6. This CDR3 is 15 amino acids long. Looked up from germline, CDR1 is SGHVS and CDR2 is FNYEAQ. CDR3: CASSPGTGEYEKLFF. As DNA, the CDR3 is TGTGCCAGCAGCCCCGGGACAGGGGAGTATGAAAAACTGTTTTTT.

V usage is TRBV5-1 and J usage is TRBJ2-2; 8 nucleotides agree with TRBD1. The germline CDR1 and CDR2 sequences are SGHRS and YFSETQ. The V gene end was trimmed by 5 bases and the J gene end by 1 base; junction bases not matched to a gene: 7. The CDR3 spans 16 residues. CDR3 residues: CASRLTGTGNTGELFF. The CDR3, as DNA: TGCGCCAGCAGATTGACGGGGACAGGGAACACCGGGGAGCTGTTTTTT.

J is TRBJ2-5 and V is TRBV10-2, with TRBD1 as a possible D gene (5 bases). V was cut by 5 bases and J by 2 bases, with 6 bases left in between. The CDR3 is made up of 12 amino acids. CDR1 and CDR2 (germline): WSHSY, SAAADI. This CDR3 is CASSQGQETQYF. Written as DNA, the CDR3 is TGCGCCAGCAGTCAGGGTCAAGAGACCCAGTACTTC.

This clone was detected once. CDR3 sequence (DNA): TGTGCCACCAGCAGAGGTAGCGGGGGGGCCGTTAGCTACAATGAGCAGTTCTTC. As protein: CATSRGSGGAVSYNEQFF. This chain uses TRBV15 with TRBJ2-1, with TRBD2 matching 11 bases. Germline V gene lookup returns CDR1 LNHNV and CDR2 YYDKDF (reference sequence). The CDR3 contains 18 residues. V shed 1 base, J shed 3 bases, and the junction held 8 bases outside the gene matches.